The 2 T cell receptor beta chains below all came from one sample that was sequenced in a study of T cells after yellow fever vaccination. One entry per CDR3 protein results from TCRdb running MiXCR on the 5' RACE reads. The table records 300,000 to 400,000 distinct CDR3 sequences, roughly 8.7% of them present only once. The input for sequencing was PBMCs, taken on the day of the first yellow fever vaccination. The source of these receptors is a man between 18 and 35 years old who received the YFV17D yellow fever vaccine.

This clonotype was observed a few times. The chain's CDR3 is CASSGQGAGELFF. The CDR3 DNA reads TGTGCCAGCTCGGGACAGGGGGCCGGGGAGCTGTTTTTT. J is TRBJ2-2 and V is TRBV2; 11 bases match TRBD1. The CDR3 is 13 residues long. The J segment lost 6 bases and the V segment lost 8 bases, leaving 2 bases of the junction unmatched. Germline-derived CDR1 and CDR2 are SNHLY and FYNNEI. Drawing the rest from reference TRBV2 and TRBJ2-2, the complete variable domain is EPEVTQTPSHQVTQMGQEVILRCVPISNHLYFYWYRQILGQKVEFLVSFYNNEISEKSEIFDDQFSVERPDGSNFTLKIRSTKLEDSAMYFCASSGQGAGELFFGEGSRLTVL.

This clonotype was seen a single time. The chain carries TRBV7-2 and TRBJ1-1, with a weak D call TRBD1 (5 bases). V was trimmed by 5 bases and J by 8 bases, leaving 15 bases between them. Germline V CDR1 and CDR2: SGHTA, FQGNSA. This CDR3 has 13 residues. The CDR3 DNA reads TGTGCCAGCAGCGAGCAGCCGGGGGGGGAAGCTTTCTTT. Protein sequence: CASSEQPGGEAFF.